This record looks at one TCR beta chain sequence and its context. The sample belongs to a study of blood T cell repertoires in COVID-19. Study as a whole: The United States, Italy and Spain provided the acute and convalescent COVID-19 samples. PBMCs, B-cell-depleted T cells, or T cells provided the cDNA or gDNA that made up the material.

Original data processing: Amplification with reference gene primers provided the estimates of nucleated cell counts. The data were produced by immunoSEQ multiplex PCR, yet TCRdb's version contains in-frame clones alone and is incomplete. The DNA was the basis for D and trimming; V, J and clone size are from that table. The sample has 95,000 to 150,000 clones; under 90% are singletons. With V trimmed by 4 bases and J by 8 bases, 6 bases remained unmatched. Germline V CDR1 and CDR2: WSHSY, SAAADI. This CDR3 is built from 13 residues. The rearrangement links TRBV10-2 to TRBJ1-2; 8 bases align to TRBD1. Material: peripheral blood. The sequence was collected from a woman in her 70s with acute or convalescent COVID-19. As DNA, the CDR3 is TGCGCCAGCAGTGTGGACAGGGTTTTAGGCTACACCTTC. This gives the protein CASSVDRVLGYTF.